Listed here is a single T cell receptor beta chain. Its antigen is unknown. Sequencing was performed with immunoSEQ multiplex PCR; in TCRdb, only in-frame clones are kept and a portion is missing. The sample holds some 110,000 clones; just under 80% are singletons and the top ten take roughly 5.3%. The CDR3 spans 13 residues. Germline-derived CDR1 and CDR2 are MDHEN and SYDVKM. V was cut by 3 bases and J by 10 bases, with 15 bases left in between. The data originate from a study of radiotherapy plus CTLA-4 blockade in lung cancer. Study summary: Around 20% of enrolled patients responded objectively, and roughly 30% had disease control. General study points: After radiotherapy and ipilimumab, tumor-derived clones expanded in peripheral blood. Strongest reported response predictors: early blood clone changes and post-radiation interferon-beta.

Alongside CTLA-4 blockade with ipilimumab, patients with chemo-refractory metastatic non-small-cell lung cancer received focal radiation. This TCR was recovered from a human donor with non-small cell lung cancer who had a partial response to radiotherapy plus ipilimumab. V usage is TRBV28 and J usage is TRBJ1-1, with TRBD1 as a possible D gene (5 bases). Sequenced here: peripheral blood, sampled from a patient treated with radiotherapy plus ipilimumab. The CDR3 coding sequence is TGTGCCAGCAGTTTTAACCCGGACACATCAGCTTTCTTT. It translates to CASSFNPDTSAFF.